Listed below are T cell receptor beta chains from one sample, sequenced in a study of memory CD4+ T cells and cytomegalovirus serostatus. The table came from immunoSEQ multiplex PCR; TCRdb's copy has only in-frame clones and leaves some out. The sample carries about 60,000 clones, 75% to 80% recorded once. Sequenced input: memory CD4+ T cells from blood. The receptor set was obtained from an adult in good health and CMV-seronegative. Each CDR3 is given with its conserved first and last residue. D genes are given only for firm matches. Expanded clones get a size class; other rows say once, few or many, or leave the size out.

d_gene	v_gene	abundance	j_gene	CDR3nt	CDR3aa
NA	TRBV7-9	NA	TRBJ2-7	TGTGCCAGCAGCCCTACTCGAGCGAAAGAGCAGTACTTC	CASSPTRAKEQYF
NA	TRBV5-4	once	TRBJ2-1	TGTGCCAGCAGCTTGGGAGGGATCGGCTACAATGAGCAGTTCTTC	CASSLGGIGYNEQFF
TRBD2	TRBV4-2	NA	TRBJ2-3	TGTGCCAGCAGCCAAGAAAGGAGCTTCCCTCGATCGCAGGGGACTAGAAGGGATACGCAGTATTTT	CASSQERSFPRSQGTRRDTQYF
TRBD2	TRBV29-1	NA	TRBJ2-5	TGCAGCGTTGGCCCGGGGGGAGAGACCCAGTACTTC	CSVGPGGETQYF
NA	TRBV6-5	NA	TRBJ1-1	TGTGCCAGCAGGGGGACGAACACTGAAGCTTTCTTT	CASRGTNTEAFF
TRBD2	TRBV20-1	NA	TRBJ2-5	TGCAGTAGCGGGGCAGAGACCCAGTACTTC	CSSGAETQYF
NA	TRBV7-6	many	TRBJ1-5	TGTGCCAGCAGCTTTTCCGACTTTCTGGAGCTGCCCCAGCATTTT	CASSFSDFLELPQHF
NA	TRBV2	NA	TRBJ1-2	TGTGCCAGCAGTGAGGGGGGGGCGCGGGGCTACACCTTC	CASSEGGARGYTF
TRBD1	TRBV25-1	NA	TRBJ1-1	TGTGCCAGCAGTGAATTGCGGGCAGGGGGAACTGAAGCTTTCTTT	CASSELRAGGTEAFF
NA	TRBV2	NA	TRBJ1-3	TGTGCCAGCAGTGTAAGGGGCCAGGCCTCACTCGCTGGAAACACCATATATTTT	CASSVRGQASLAGNTIYF
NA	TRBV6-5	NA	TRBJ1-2	TGTGCCAGCAGGCCCGGGCCCCGGCAGTCCTATGGCTACACCTTC	CASRPGPRQSYGYTF
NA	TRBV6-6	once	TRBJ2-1	TGTGCCAGCAGTCCTTCGAGTCAGCAGTTCTTC	CASSPSSQQFF
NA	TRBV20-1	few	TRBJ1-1	TGCAGTGTTAGGCCGGTTACTGAAGCTTTCTTT	CSVRPVTEAFF
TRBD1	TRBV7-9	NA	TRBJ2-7	TGTGCCAGCAGCTTAGCGCGCAGGGGGCACGACGAGCAGTACTTC	CASSLARRGHDEQYF